A single sample is the source of the 10 T cell receptor beta chains below, sequenced in a study of lymphopenia after photon versus proton radiotherapy. The table came from immunoSEQ multiplex PCR; TCRdb's copy has only in-frame clones and leaves some out. The top ten hold more than 15% of the sample, which has approximately 53,000 clones, more than 85% seen once. The sample in question was peripheral blood, obtained from a patient treated with photon-based radiotherapy. Receptors were obtained from a woman in her thirties or forties with cholangiocarcinoma.

The rearrangement joins TRBV10-2 to TRBJ2-7, with TRBD2 matching 8 bases. The CDR3 is 15 residues long. CDR1 and CDR2 (germline): WSHSY, SAAADI. Trimming cost V 0 bases and J 0 bases; bases outside gene matches: 1. The CDR3 region is CASSESSGSSYEQYF. The CDR3 DNA reads as TGCGCCAGCAGTGAGTCGAGCGGGAGCTCCTACGAGCAGTACTTC.

The J gene is TRBJ1-3, the V gene TRBV4-1; D not certain. Trimming shortened V by 2 bases and J by 0 bases, and 11 bases separated the two germline ends. The germline V gene has CDR1 MGHRA and CDR2 YSYEKL. This CDR3 is 16 amino acids long. The CDR3 region has the DNA TGCGCCAGCAGCCAAATACTGGGCCTCTCTGGAAACACCATATATTTT. It specifies CASSQILGLSGNTIYF.

This chain links TRBV5-1 with TRBJ2-7; 7 bases map to TRBD2. The germline gives CDR1 SGHRS, CDR2 YFSETQ. The CDR3 extends over 14 amino acids. V shed 3 bases and J 0 bases; nucleotides not matched to a gene: 3. The CDR3 DNA sequence: TGCGCCAGCAGCTCCGGGACTATCTCCTACGAGCAGTACTTC. This translates into CASSSGTISYEQYF. Drawing the rest from reference TRBV5-1 and TRBJ2-7, the complete variable domain is KAGVTQTPRYLIKTRGQQVTLSCSPISGHRSVSWYQQTPGQGLQFLFEYFSETQRNKGNFPGRFSGRQFSNSRSEMNVSTLELGDSALYLCASSSGTISYEQYFGPGTRLTVT.

This sequence joins TRBV30 and TRBJ2-2; TRBD2 matches 9 bases. Trimming took 3 bases from V and 8 from J; bases not matched to a gene: 4. The V gene's germline CDR1 is GTSNPN and CDR2 SVGIG (reference sequence). The CDR3 extends over 13 amino acids. The CDR3 nucleotides are TGTGCCTGGAGCCTCACTAGCGGGGGGGAGCTGTTTTTT. Protein: CAWSLTSGGELFF.

V gene TRBV19 combines with J gene TRBJ1-1; D is unresolved. The CDR3 extends over 12 amino acids. The ends were cut back, 5 bases at V and 5 bases at J, with 9 bases in the middle. Germline V gene sequence: CDR1 LNHDA, CDR2 SQIVND (reference sequence). The CDR3 is CASSAMGTEAFF. CDR3 coding DNA: TGTGCCAGTAGTGCCATGGGGACTGAAGCTTTCTTT.

The rearrangement joins TRBV2 to TRBJ2-2, with no clear D. CDR1 and CDR2 (germline): SNHLY, FYNNEI. The length of the CDR3 is 14 residues. Trimming stripped 7 bases from V and 6 bases from J, with 15 bases between. CDR3 amino acids: CASTFHPRAGELFF. CDR3 coding DNA: TGTGCCAGCACGTTCCACCCAAGGGCCGGGGAGCTGTTTTTT.

This chain uses TRBV5-4 with TRBJ1-1; D uncertain. Germline V gives CDR1 SGHNT, CDR2 YYREEE (reference sequence). V was cut by 1 base and J by 1 base, with 5 bases left in between. The CDR3 is made up of 13 amino acids. The CDR3 nucleotides are TGTGCCAGCAGCTTGCCGGCGAACACTGAAGCTTTCTTT. Its translation: CASSLPANTEAFF.

A single count supports this clone. This chain joins TRBV7-9 and TRBJ2-5, with D perhaps matching TRBD2 (6 bases). Germline V gives CDR1 SEHNR, CDR2 FQNEAQ (reference sequence). Trimming left V 5 bases short and J 3 bases short, with 16 bases between. This CDR3 has 15 residues. The DNA of the CDR3 is TGTGCCAGCAGCAGATGGGGACTGGGAGAAGAGACCCAGTACTTC. Translated: CASSRWGLGEETQYF.

The chain combines TRBV5-5 with TRBJ1-3; D gene uncertain. The germline V gene has CDR1 SGHKS and CDR2 YYEKEE (reference sequence). With 4 bases removed from V and 0 bases from J, the gap between germline ends came to 17 bases. CDR3 length equals 17 residues. The CDR3 spells CASSNSPRGDSGNTIYF. CDR3 in DNA: TGTGCCAGCAGCAACTCCCCGAGAGGCGACTCTGGAAACACCATATATTTT.

The genes are TRBV2 and TRBJ2-2, with TRBD1 matching 10 bases. The germline CDR1 and CDR2 sequences are SNHLY and FYNNEI. This CDR3 is 15 amino acids long. V lost 10 bases, J lost 6 bases, and 11 bases stayed unmatched. The CDR3 DNA follows: TGTGCCAATGAAAAGGGACAGGGGAAGGCCGGGGAGCTGTTTTTT. Amino acids: CANEKGQGKAGELFF.